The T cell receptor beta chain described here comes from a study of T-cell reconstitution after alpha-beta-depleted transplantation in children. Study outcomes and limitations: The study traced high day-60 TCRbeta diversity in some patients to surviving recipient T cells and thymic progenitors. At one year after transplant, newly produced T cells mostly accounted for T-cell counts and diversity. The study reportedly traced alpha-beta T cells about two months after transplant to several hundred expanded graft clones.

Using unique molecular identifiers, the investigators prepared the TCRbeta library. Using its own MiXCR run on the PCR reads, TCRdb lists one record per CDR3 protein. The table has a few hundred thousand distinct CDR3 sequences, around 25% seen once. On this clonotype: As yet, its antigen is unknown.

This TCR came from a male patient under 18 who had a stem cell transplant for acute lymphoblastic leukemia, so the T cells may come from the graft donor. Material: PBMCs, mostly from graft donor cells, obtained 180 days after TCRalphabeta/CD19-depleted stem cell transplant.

The CDR3 reads CASSVRDREVYTQYF. In DNA, the CDR3 is TGTGCCAGCAGCGTCCGGGACAGGGAAGTATATACGCAGTATTTT. The rearrangement joins TRBV9 to TRBJ2-3; 9 bases map to TRBD1. Trimming cost V 2 bases and J 7 bases; bases outside gene matches: 8. The CDR3 covers 15 residues. CDR1 and CDR2 from the germline V gene are SGDLS and YYNGEE.